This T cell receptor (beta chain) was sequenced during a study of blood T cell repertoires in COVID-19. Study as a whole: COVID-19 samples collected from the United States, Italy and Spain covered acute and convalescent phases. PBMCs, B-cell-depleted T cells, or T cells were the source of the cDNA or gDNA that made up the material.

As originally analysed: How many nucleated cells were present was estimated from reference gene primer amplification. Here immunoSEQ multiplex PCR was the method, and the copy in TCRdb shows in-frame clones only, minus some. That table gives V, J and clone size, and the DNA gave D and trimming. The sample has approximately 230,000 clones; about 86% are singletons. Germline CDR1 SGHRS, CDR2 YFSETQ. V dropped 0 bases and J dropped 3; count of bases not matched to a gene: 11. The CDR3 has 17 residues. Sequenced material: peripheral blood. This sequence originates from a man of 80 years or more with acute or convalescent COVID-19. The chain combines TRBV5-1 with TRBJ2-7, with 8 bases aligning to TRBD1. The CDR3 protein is CASSLALSPTGGYEQYF. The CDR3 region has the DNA TGCGCCAGCAGCTTGGCCCTTTCCCCCACAGGGGGCTACGAGCAGTACTTC.